What follows describes a single T cell receptor (beta chain). Antigen specificity is unknown. The data were taken from a study of immune evolution from preneoplasia to lung adenocarcinoma. Sequencing was performed with immunoSEQ multiplex PCR; in TCRdb, only in-frame clones are kept and a portion is missing. Here the sample spans over 3,500 clones, roughly 88% being singletons. Points from the study as a whole: From normal lung to invasive adenocarcinoma, top clone frequencies appeared to decrease.

The sequence was obtained from a donor at least 70 years old with lung adenocarcinoma. The sequenced sample consisted of FFPE minimally invasive lung adenocarcinoma tissue.

The CDR3 DNA reads as TGCGCCAGCAGCTTGGGGCCACAGCAGTTGAACACCGGGGAGCTGTTTTTT. The encoded protein is CASSLGPQQLNTGELFF. The rearrangement joins TRBV5-1 to TRBJ2-2; D is ambiguous. The germline V gene encodes CDR1 SGHRS and CDR2 YFSETQ. CDR3 length: 17 amino acids. Trimming removed 0 bases from V and 1 base from J, with 13 bases in between.